This T cell receptor (beta chain) stems from a study of beta chain features in type 1 diabetes (dated by TCRdb to between 2018 and 2020). General notes on the study: Patients and healthy donors did not differ in mean age, gender distribution, total cell number or subset yield. A total of around 110,000,000 sorted cells were examined across all samples, and RNA yield correlated strongly with the number of cells per subset. In the study, TCRB repertoires of sorted circulating CD4+ T cell subsets from recently diagnosed type 1 diabetes patients were compared with those of matched healthy donors. Whereas all 28 donors provided naive and central memory subsets, regulatory and stem cell-like memory subsets were isolated from just 8 patients and roughly 8 healthy donors.

Details on this clone: Its antigen is unknown. The sample holds no much larger clone one base away, and base qualities are not on file.

The High Capacity cDNA Reverse Transcription Kit was used to reverse transcribe all of the isolated RNA, meaning that expressed TCRB transcripts were what got sequenced. Deep immunoSEQ sequencing was applied to naive, central memory and regulatory T cell samples, giving an average of roughly 3.6 million total reads per sample. Sorted cells were lysed in RLT buffer, and RNA was extracted using DNase-treated RNeasy Micro or Mini kits according to cell number. To prevent cross-contamination, every cell subset was processed on its own, while patient and healthy donor samples were processed together. TCRB sequences were amplified from cDNA with the immunoSEQ multiplex PCR, producing 87-bp fragments spanning the CDR3 region. Sequencing of the amplicons was performed on the Illumina HiSeq platform. In the original analysis: Synthetic template baselines were used to correct PCR bias computationally, reads within Hamming distance 2 were collapsed together, and singletons that could not be merged were discarded. Reads were aligned against IMGT so that V, D and J genes, CDR3 length and insertions or deletions at six rearrangement sites could be assigned. Within each subset, clonotype counts were normalized to sorted cell number, and only after that were true diversity and Gini coefficients computed with the tcR R package. The overlap coefficient, calculated on TCRB nucleotide sequences, was used to quantify repertoire sharing. Out-of-frame TCRB sequences from naive cells were analyzed as a proxy for the pre-selection repertoire. The table comes from immuneACCESS by way of TCRdb, which keeps in-frame sequences with V and J called. Part of the clones is missing from these tables; in studies checked, under half for an unresolved V gene and the rest for unknown reasons. The DNA was the basis for D and trimming; V, J and clone size are from that table. The sample has a few hundred thousand clones on record, around 16% of them singletons. The biggest ten clones account for approximately 0.02% of the sample.

Results the study describes overall, beyond this receptor: PCR might favor shorter templates, but patient and control samples were amplified and corrected together, so any skew would affect both groups equally. Because cDNA was sequenced instead of genomic DNA, highly expressing activated cells could be over-represented, though the groups showed no difference in activation or CD3 levels. Because small numbers of individuals were included in the HLA sub-analyses, any influence of HLA type on TCRB rearrangement was left unresolved. At VDJ recombination sites, type 1 diabetes patients had fewer insertions and more deleted nucleotides, which implies abnormalities in thymic rearrangement. Naive, central memory and regulatory TCRB repertoires appeared more similar among patients than among healthy donors. In all four CD4+ subsets, TCRB CDR3 length was moderately but significantly shorter in type 1 diabetes patients.

From each donor, a single peripheral blood sample of approximately 120 mL on average was drawn into heparinised tubes. Using a panel that included CD45RO, CCR7, CD25, CD127, CD95 and CD27, naive, central memory, regulatory and stem cell-like memory CD4+ T cells were sorted on a BD FACSAria II. All sorted populations exceeded 95% purity. PBMCs were isolated immediately by Lymphoprep density gradient centrifugation and stained directly without culture. So that batch effects would be minimized, each experiment stained and sorted samples in pairs, pairing one healthy donor with one patient. The CDR3 measures 14 amino acids from cysteine to phenylalanine. Left in the record is the CDR3 DNA by itself, 42 bases read in frame from the first base. Looking up the germline V gene (reference sequence) yields CDR1 GTSNPN and CDR2 SVGIG. At the junction V is shortened by 3 bases and J by 1 base; bases outside the gene matches: 1.

This receptor chain uses TRBV30 and TRBJ1-5; 9 central nucleotides agree with TRBD1. The source is a woman aged 18 to 35 in good health. Sequenced input: naive CD4+ T cells from blood. Interpreted using the paper, the cell subset or site label stands for: true naive CD4+ T cells. This receptor has the CDR3 CAWRTGGSNQPQHF. Read as DNA, the sequence is TGTGCCTGGAGGACAGGGGGAAGCAATCAGCCCCAGCATTTT.